These 27 T cell receptor beta chains came from one sample sequenced in a study of spatial heterogeneity in lung cancer. Time point of the sample: sample taken at primary tumor resection. From the 5' RACE reads, TCRdb called clonotypes with MiXCR, one entry per CDR3 protein. Among around 23,000 distinct CDR3 sequences, about 3% were seen once, and the ten largest hold more than 25%. Material: PBMCs, obtained at surgery. Every receptor here comes from a female donor with early-stage non-small cell lung cancer.

This clonotype was recorded many times. J is TRBJ1-1 and V is TRBV7-9, with 10 bases matching TRBD1. Germline CDR1 and CDR2: SEHNR and FQNEAQ (reference sequence). Trimming took 0 bases from V and 7 from J; bases not matched to a gene: 5. The CDR3 is 15 amino acids. CDR3 sequence: CASSLAETGGVEAFF. The CDR3 nucleotides read TGTGCCAGCAGCTTAGCGGAGACAGGGGGCGTTGAAGCTTTCTTT.

There are many counts of this clonotype. The rearrangement uses TRBV4-2 and TRBJ2-7, with D perhaps TRBD2 (7 bases). Deletions cut 1 base from V and 5 bases from J, with 12 bases between. Looked up from germline, CDR1 is LGHNA and CDR2 is YNFKEQ. The CDR3 covers 14 residues. CDR3 DNA: TGTGCCAGCAGCCAAGCCGGGGGGCGGCACGAGCAGTACTTC. Amino acids: CASSQAGGRHEQYF.

This clonotype was recorded many times. The V call is TRBV20-1, the J call TRBJ2-7; 8 bases are a match to TRBD1. The CDR3 runs to 14 residues. Germline CDR1 DFQATT, CDR2 SNEGSKA (reference sequence). Trimming cost V 1 base and J 1 base; bases outside gene matches: 3. The CDR3 sequence: CSARGTGMSYEQYF. The CDR3 coding sequence is TGCAGTGCTAGAGGGACAGGGATGTCCTACGAGCAGTACTTC.

This clonotype was detected only a few times. The chain employs TRBV9 and TRBJ2-3; 9 nucleotides line up with TRBD2. The V gene end was trimmed by 0 bases and the J gene end by 4 bases; junction bases not matched to a gene: 0. The CDR3 covers 14 residues. The germline V gene has CDR1 SGDLS and CDR2 YYNGEE. The CDR3 nucleotides read TGTGCCAGCAGCGTAGGCGGGAGGGCAGATACGCAGTATTTT. Amino acid sequence: CASSVGGRADTQYF.

This clonotype was counted ten times or more. This chain uses TRBV5-1 with TRBJ1-2; unclear D gene. In germline, CDR1 is SGHRS, CDR2 YFSETQ. Trimming removed 2 bases from V and 3 bases from J, with 14 bases in between. The CDR3 loop spans 15 amino acids. CDR3 sequence reads: CASSLLGRIDYGYTF. CDR3 nucleotide sequence: TGCGCCAGCAGCTTATTAGGGAGGATTGACTATGGCTACACCTTC.

This clonotype was counted many times. The chain uses TRBV12-3 or TRBV12-4 and TRBJ2-3, with D unclear. Trimming cost V 5 bases and J 7 bases, with 10 bases left between them. The CDR3 spans 12 residues. In nucleotides, the CDR3 is TGTGCCAGCAGTCCGTCCGGGTATACGCAGTATTTT. Encoded protein: CASSPSGYTQYF.

This clonotype occurred many times. The chain carries TRBV5-4 and TRBJ2-3; no definite D call. CDR3 length equals 14 residues. In germline, CDR1 is SGHNT, CDR2 YYREEE (reference sequence). V was trimmed by 1 base and J by 7 bases, leaving 13 bases between them. The CDR3: CASSLPAAANTQYF. The CDR3 nucleotides read TGTGCCAGCAGCTTGCCCGCCGCCGCTAATACGCAGTATTTT.

Many counts were recorded for this clonotype. V gene TRBV27 combines with J gene TRBJ2-2; 9 bases are a match to TRBD2. The CDR3 is 14 amino acids. The germline V gene encodes CDR1 MNHEY and CDR2 SMNVEV (reference sequence). Trimming removed 2 bases from V and 5 bases from J; junction bases left unmatched: 0. DNA of the CDR3: TGTGCCAGCAGTTTACTAGCGGGAACCGGGGAGCTGTTTTTT. This encodes CASSLLAGTGELFF.

This clonotype was observed many times. The rearrangement joins TRBV7-8 to TRBJ2-7, with unresolved D. The V gene lost 5 bases and the J gene lost 4 bases, with 15 bases spanning the gap. Germline assignment: CDR1 SGHVS and CDR2 FQNEAQ. CDR3 length: 14 residues. The CDR3 coding sequence is TGTGCCAGCAGCCCGCGTCAGACTGGTTACGAGCAGTACTTC. Translated: CASSPRQTGYEQYF.

This clonotype was observed many times. The V gene is TRBV29-1, the J gene TRBJ2-1, with TRBD2 matching over 10 bases. After removal of 1 base from V and 5 bases from J, the junction contained 8 bases not matched to a gene. The CDR3 extends over 16 amino acids. The germline V gene encodes CDR1 SQVTM and CDR2 ANQGSEA. This chain's CDR3 is CSVEAVAGGMDNEQFF. CDR3 nucleotide sequence: TGCAGCGTTGAAGCGGTAGCGGGAGGTATGGACAATGAGCAGTTCTTC.

This clonotype was seen repeatedly, ten times or more. The rearrangement joins TRBV11-2 to TRBJ1-1; D not certain. V lost 1 base and J 1 base, leaving 16 bases between the germline ends. Germline CDR1 is SGHAT and CDR2 is FQNNGV. CDR3 length equals 17 residues. CDR3 region: CASSLGPLRKTNTEAFF. CDR3 nucleotide sequence: TGTGCCAGCAGCTTAGGCCCTTTAAGGAAAACGAACACTGAAGCTTTCTTT.

This clonotype has at least ten counts. The V gene is TRBV28, the J gene TRBJ2-7, with 9 positions matching TRBD2. The CDR3 totals 16 residues. V lost 3 bases and J lost 7; bases outside the gene matches: 13. Looked up from germline, CDR1 is MDHEN and CDR2 is SYDVKM. CDR3: CASSFYLVAGDDEQYF. CDR3 bases: TGTGCCAGCAGTTTTTACCTGGTAGCGGGAGATGATGAGCAGTACTTC.

This clonotype was counted many times. The chain recombines TRBV20-1 with TRBJ2-7; 9 positions match TRBD1. Per the germline V gene, CDR1 is DFQATT and CDR2 is SNEGSKA (reference sequence). The CDR3 sequence is 10 residues long. CDR3 DNA: TGCAACCGGACAGGGGTGGAGCAGTACTTC. Protein: CNRTGVEQYF.

This clonotype was counted ten times or more. This chain connects TRBV20-1 to TRBJ1-2; D gene unclear. The CDR3 is made up of 11 amino acids. Germline-derived CDR1 and CDR2 are DFQATT and SNEGSKA (reference sequence). With 1 base removed from V and 8 bases from J, the gap between germline ends came to 8 bases. CDR3 residues: CSARGARGYTF. In DNA, the CDR3 is TGCAGTGCTAGAGGGGCGCGCGGCTACACCTTC.

This clonotype was picked up many times. V and J are TRBV2 and TRBJ2-6; 8 nucleotides line up with TRBD1. Germline values: CDR1 SNHLY, CDR2 FYNNEI. After removal of 6 bases from V and 2 bases from J, the junction contained 3 bases not matched to a gene. The CDR3 consists of 15 residues. This chain's CDR3 is CASRETGAGANVLTF. CDR3 DNA: TGTGCCAGCAGGGAGACAGGGGCTGGGGCCAACGTCCTGACTTTC.

This clonotype was picked up many times. The rearrangement links TRBV13 to TRBJ2-1; D not certain. The CDR3 sequence is 16 residues long. V lost 5 bases and J lost 0, with 14 bases in between. Germline-derived CDR1 and CDR2 are PRHDT and FYEKMQ (reference sequence). The CDR3 DNA reads as TGTGCCAGCAGCCCTTTTTTGCAGAGCTCCTACAATGAGCAGTTCTTC. Its translation is CASSPFLQSSYNEQFF.

The table lists this clonotype with many counts. The chain carries TRBV4-1 and TRBJ2-7; D is possibly TRBD2 (6 bases). Trimming took 0 bases from V and 3 from J, leaving 6 bases between them. Per the germline V gene, CDR1 is MGHRA and CDR2 is YSYEKL. This CDR3 is built from 13 residues. CDR3 bases: TGCGCCAGCAGCCAAGAGGGACTCTACGAGCAGTACTTC. Protein product: CASSQEGLYEQYF.

In its sample, this clonotype was seen a few times. The chain recombines TRBV9 with TRBJ2-2; D may be TRBD1 (7 bases). Germline V gene lookup returns CDR1 SGDLS and CDR2 YYNGEE. Trimming pared 3 bases from V and 5 bases from J, leaving 23 bases between. The CDR3 contains 18 residues. CDR3 DNA sequence: TGTGCCAGCAGCGGAGAAGAGGGGGGACAGTCTTTTACCGGGGAGCTGTTTTTT. Residues: CASSGEEGGQSFTGELFF.

This clonotype occurred many times. This chain connects TRBV7-9 to TRBJ2-7; D possibly corresponds to TRBD1 (5 bases). This CDR3 spans 14 amino acids. V was clipped by 1 base and J by 3 bases, with 10 bases between them. CDR1 and CDR2 (germline): SEHNR, FQNEAQ (reference sequence). In DNA form, the CDR3 reads TGTGCCAGCAGCTTAGGGAGACAGAACTACGAGCAGTACTTC. Amino acid sequence: CASSLGRQNYEQYF.

This clonotype was counted ten times or more. V gene TRBV24-1 combines with J gene TRBJ2-3, with a tentative D call TRBD1 (6 bases). Germline loops: CDR1 KGHDR, CDR2 SFDVKD. CDR3 length: 14 amino acids. V lost 3 bases and J lost 6, with 12 bases in between. In nucleotides, the CDR3 is TGTGCCACCAGTGATATATACAGGGCCGATACGCAGTATTTT. Protein: CATSDIYRADTQYF.

Many counts were recorded for this clonotype. The chain carries TRBV7-2 and TRBJ2-3; no definite D call. Germline lookup yields CDR1 SGHTA and CDR2 FQGNSA. Trimming removed 10 bases from V and 1 base from J, with 12 bases in between. The CDR3 runs to 13 residues. In DNA form, the CDR3 reads TGTGCCACCCGAAGGTCCCGCACAGATACGCAGTATTTT. Protein sequence: CATRRSRTDTQYF.

There are many counts of this clonotype. The junction does not match germline at one end; this may be a read error. The gene calls are TRBV6-1 and TRBJ1-6; D may be TRBD1 (6 bases). Per germline, CDR1 MNHNS and CDR2 SASEGT. The CDR3 totals 12 residues. CDR3 sequence: CASSDRPISPIF. CDR3 coding DNA: TGTGCCAGCAGCGACAGGCCGATAAGCCCCATTTTT.

There are many counts of this clonotype. The J gene is TRBJ2-1, the V gene TRBV4-1, with 9 bases identical to TRBD2. The ends lost 4 bases at V and 9 bases at J; junction bases unmatched: 7. The CDR3 runs to 14 residues. Germline lookup yields CDR1 MGHRA and CDR2 YSYEKL. The CDR3 DNA is TGCGCCAGCAGCCTCGGGCTAGCGGGAACTGAGCAGTTCTTC. Translated, it gives CASSLGLAGTEQFF.

This clonotype was counted many times. The chain employs TRBV2 and TRBJ2-5, with D unclear. The CDR3 runs 15 residues. Germline assignment: CDR1 SNHLY and CDR2 FYNNEI. V dropped 1 base and J dropped 3 bases, with 12 bases sitting between them. This chain's CDR3 is CASSEGYAAEETQYF. CDR3 bases: TGTGCCAGCAGTGAAGGATACGCCGCCGAAGAGACCCAGTACTTC.

At least ten counts were recorded for this clonotype. V gene TRBV10-3 combines with J gene TRBJ2-3, with 7 positions matching TRBD2. There are 14 residues in the CDR3. Trimming removed 4 bases from V and 1 base from J; junction bases left unmatched: 2. The germline CDR1 and CDR2 sequences are ENHRY and SYGVKD. The CDR3 here is CAISGGGRTDTQYF. CDR3 nucleotides: TGTGCCATCAGTGGGGGAGGGCGCACAGATACGCAGTATTTT.

Many counts were recorded for this clonotype. The rearrangement uses TRBV4-1 and TRBJ1-3; no firm D call. V lost 0 bases and J 0 bases, leaving 9 bases between the germline ends. The CDR3 sequence is 16 residues long. Germline assignment: CDR1 MGHRA and CDR2 YSYEKL. The CDR3 sequence is CASSQDWAGSGNTIYF. In nucleotides, the CDR3 is TGCGCCAGCAGCCAAGATTGGGCAGGCTCTGGAAACACCATATATTTT.

At least ten counts were recorded for this clonotype. The chain couples TRBV7-9 to TRBJ2-2; maybe TRBD2 (6 bases). CDR1 and CDR2 from the germline V gene are SEHNR and FQNEAQ (reference sequence). V was shortened by 5 bases and J by 7 bases, with 20 bases between the two germline ends. CDR3 size: 16 residues. CDR3 sequence: CASSPVAGIRSGELFF. As DNA, the CDR3 is TGTGCCAGCAGCCCGGTCGCGGGAATAAGGAGCGGGGAGCTGTTTTTT.